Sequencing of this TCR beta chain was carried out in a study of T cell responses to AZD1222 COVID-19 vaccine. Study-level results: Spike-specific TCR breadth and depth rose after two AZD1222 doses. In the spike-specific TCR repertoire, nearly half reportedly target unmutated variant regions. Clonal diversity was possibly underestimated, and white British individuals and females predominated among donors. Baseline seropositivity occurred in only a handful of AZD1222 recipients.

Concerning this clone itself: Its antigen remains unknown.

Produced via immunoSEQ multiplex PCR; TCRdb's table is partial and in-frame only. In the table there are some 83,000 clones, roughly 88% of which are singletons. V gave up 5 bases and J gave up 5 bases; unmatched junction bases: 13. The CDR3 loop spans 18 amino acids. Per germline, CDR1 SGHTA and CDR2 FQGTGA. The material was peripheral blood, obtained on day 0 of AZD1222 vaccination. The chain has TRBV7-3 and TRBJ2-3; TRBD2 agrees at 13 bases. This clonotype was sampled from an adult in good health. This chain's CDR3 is CASSRRAGTSGTGDTQYF. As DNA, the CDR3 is TGTGCCAGCAGCCGACGCGCCGGGACTAGCGGGACGGGAGATACGCAGTATTTT.